This T cell receptor (beta chain) was captured by sequencing in a study of beta chain features in type 1 diabetes. Every bit of the isolated RNA underwent reverse transcription, so sequencing read expressed TCRB transcripts. Libraries were prepared by immunoSEQ multiplex PCR; TCRdb keeps only in-frame clonotypes and omits some of them. Of 150,000 to 190,000 clones listed, around a tenth are singletons. CDR1 KGHSH and CDR2 LQKENI come from the germline V gene. The CDR3 length is 14 residues. V was pared by 6 bases and J by 4 bases, with 5 bases of the junction left unmatched. This clone turned up a few times. Its antigen is unknown. Blood was drawn once from each donor into heparinised tubes. The draws averaged approximately 120 mL. Study findings and constraints: Researchers report that Type 1 diabetes patients had moderately but significantly shorter TCRB CDR3s across all four CD4+ subsets.

The receptor was isolated from a man between 25 and 39 years old with type 1 diabetes. The chain joins TRBV18 to TRBJ2-5; 10 bases are a match to TRBD1. The sequencing input was central memory CD4+ T cells from blood. DNA for the CDR3: TGTGCCAGCTCCACCGACAGGGGGCTAGAGACCCAGTACTTC. Translation gives CASSTDRGLETQYF.